This record looks at one T cell receptor (beta chain) sequence and its context. What this receptor recognizes is not known. Nothing much larger sits one base from this clone, and base qualities are not available. Dithiothreitol, EDTA incubations and collagenase D digestion were used to isolate intraepithelial and lamina propria lymphocytes from graft specimens. Bulk TCR-beta sequencing was performed on serial intestinal graft biopsy specimens collected as late as 600 days after transplant. The protocol used for the library was the immunoSEQ multiplex PCR assay. For most patients, genomic DNA was subjected to high-throughput TCR-beta CDR3 sequencing by Adaptive Biotechnologies. On the authors' methods: TCR sequencing data were retrieved from Adaptive's ImmunoSEQ software for around 20 patients, whereas a few other patients were processed with MiXCR and VDJtools. CDR3 nucleotide sequences shared between donor and recipient were removed because the origin of such sequences could not be assigned. At least 2-fold expansion over unstimulated cells and a minimum CFSE-low frequency of 0.002% (template counts) or 0.001% (read counts) were required for clones to be classified as alloreactive. Clones were considered mappable if detected in sequenced pre-transplant spleen, lymph node, or MLR CFSE-low populations of the donor or recipient. Cumulative frequency of alloreactive clones was calculated as a percentage of all sequences weighted by copy number. Held by TCRdb, this immuneACCESS table contains in-frame sequences only and omits some clones. Under half of the omission traces to an unresolved V gene where checked; the cause of the rest is unknown. From that table come the V and J calls and clone size; the DNA was used to work out D and trimming. The sample has 20,000 to 25,000 clones on record, roughly 79% of them singletons. The top ten hold around 3% of the sample.

The CDR3 runs 16 residues from the cysteine to the phenylalanine. Of all the DNA, just the CDR3 is kept, 48 bases in frame from base 1. CDR1 and CDR2, per the germline V gene, are SGHRS and YFSETQ. Trimming at the junction amounts to 0 bases on V and 1 base on J, and the germline ends lie 10 bases apart. The data were obtained in a study of graft-versus-host responses after intestinal transplantation (dated by TCRdb to the early 2020s). Regarding the research as a whole: The transplants that recipients got were multivisceral, liver-intestinal, or isolated intestinal. Graft-versus-host and host-versus-graft alloreactive T cell clones were tracked in the graft, circulation and bone marrow after intestinal transplantation using bulk TCR-beta CDR3 sequencing. Anti-thymocyte globulin induction was given to all recipients, followed by maintenance tacrolimus and steroids for approximately three years. A peak of at least 4% donor T cells among recipient peripheral blood mononuclear cells was the definition used for donor T cell macrochimerism. Rather than going through the commercial service, samples from three later patients were sequenced in-house on an Illumina MiSeq and processed with MiXCR. Of the 20 to 25 intestinal transplant recipients enrolled in the cohort, one of whom was a retransplant, a few patients without pretransplant specimens were excluded. Alloreactive clones were identified by sequencing pre-transplant mixed lymphocyte reaction products and comparing these products with unstimulated pre-transplant donor and recipient T cells.

General study outcomes and caveats: The relatively low number and heterogeneity of intestinal transplant patients limited the conclusions. High GvH to HvG T cell clonal ratios were observed in the allografts of patients with donor T cell macrochimerism. GvH clones were detected in recipient bone marrow, and some appeared earlier in ileal mucosa or blood, consistent with an intestinal mucosal origin. Early after transplant, declines in HvG clones were associated with peak levels of circulating GvH clones.

The source was ileum tissue, collected 12 days after intestinal transplant. The receptor was derived from a human patient who received an intestinal transplant, so some T cells may come from the graft donor. This receptor chain uses TRBV5-1 and TRBJ1-4, with the identity of the D gene unclear. The DNA is as follows: TGCGCCAGCAGCTTGGTTGGAGTGGGAACTAATGAAAAACTGTTTTTT. The resulting protein is CASSLVGVGTNEKLFF.